A selection of T cell receptor beta chains follows, all from one sample in a study of T cell responses to AZD1222 COVID-19 vaccine. Only in-frame clones appear in the TCRdb table, and some are missing; sequencing was by immunoSEQ multiplex PCR. The sample contains about 140,000 clones, about 92% of which appear only once. The input for sequencing was peripheral blood, taken after recovery from COVID-19. The receptors originated from an adult who had recovered from COVID-19. Both conserved end residues are part of each CDR3. Fields, in order: CDR3 length, J gene, clone size, D gene, V gene, CDR3 DNA, CDR3 protein. The D gene is left open where the match is weak. Only part of the rows carry a size: once, few, many, or a class if the clone is expanded.

15 TRBJ2-1 . TRBD2 TRBV27 TGTGCCAGCAGCCTCGGACTAGCGGGAACCAATGAGCAGTTCTTC CASSLGLAGTNEQFF
14 TRBJ1-3 . . TRBV28 TGTGCCAGCAGCCCATCTCCCCCCGAATACACCATATATTTT CASSPSPPEYTIYF
18 TRBJ2-2 . TRBD2 TRBV6-4 TGTGCCAGCAGTGACTCCCTCCTAGCGGGACTCGGCACCGGGGAGCTGTTTTTT CASSDSLLAGLGTGELFF
13 TRBJ1-2 once . TRBV27 TGTGCCAGCAGTTTATTCAGAGGGGTTGGCTACACCTTC CASSLFRGVGYTF
13 TRBJ1-5 . . TRBV15 TGTGCCACCAGCAGAGATCGGCGCGGGCCCCAGCATTTT CATSRDRRGPQHF
15 TRBJ2-1 . TRBD2 TRBV7-9 TGTGCCAGCAGCTTAGAAACTAGCGGGAGTTTTGAGCAGTTCTTC CASSLETSGSFEQFF
15 TRBJ2-4 . . TRBV28 TGTGCCACCACAGGGGGGGAACTAGCCAAAAACATTCAGTACTTC CATTGGELAKNIQYF
16 TRBJ1-1 . TRBD1 TRBV29-1 TGCAGCGTGGGGTCGGACAGGGGTCAGTGGGGCACTGAAGCTTTCTTT CSVGSDRGQWGTEAFF
15 TRBJ2-7 . TRBD2 TRBV19 TGTGCCAGTAGTATCAAAGGACTAGCGGGAGGCGAGCAGTACTTC CASSIKGLAGGEQYF
13 TRBJ1-1 once TRBD1 TRBV5-6 TGTGCCAGCAGCTGGGACAGGTACACTGAAGCTTTCTTT CASSWDRYTEAFF
13 TRBJ1-2 . . TRBV27 TGTGCCGGCCAAGGGGACTTATGGTATGGCTACACCTTC CAGQGDLWYGYTF
15 TRBJ2-4 . TRBD1 TRBV5-3 TGTGCCAGAAGCTTCACGGGACAGTCCAAAAACATTCAGTACTTC CARSFTGQSKNIQYF
16 TRBJ2-1 . TRBD2 TRBV7-6 TGTGCCAGCAGCTTAGATTTTGGCGGGAGGAGCAATGAGCAGTTCTTC CASSLDFGGRSNEQFF
15 TRBJ2-1 . TRBD2 TRBV2 TGTGCCAGCAGATATACTAGCGGGAGGGCCATTGAGCAGTTCTTC CASRYTSGRAIEQFF
12 TRBJ2-7 . . TRBV14 TGTGCCAGCAGCCAGGTAGGCTACGAGCAGTACTTC CASSQVGYEQYF
11 TRBJ2-7 . . TRBV5-1 TGCGCCAGCAGCACCTCCTACGAGCAGTACTTC CASSTSYEQYF
16 TRBJ2-3 . . TRBV5-4 TGTGCCAGCAGCTCGGAGGGGGGGCGGAGCACAGATACGCAGTATTTT CASSSEGGRSTDTQYF
14 TRBJ1-2 . . TRBV4-1 TGCGCCAGCAGCCAAGATGTCGAGGTTAGAGGCTACACCTTC CASSQDVEVRGYTF
15 TRBJ2-7 . TRBD2 TRBV6-5 TGTGCCAGCAGACCCGTTGCGGGAGTGTCCCACGAGCAGTACTTC CASRPVAGVSHEQYF
16 TRBJ2-6 once . TRBV3-1/TRBV3-2 TGTGCCAGCAGCGAACGGGCCTTCTCTGGGGCCAACGTCCTGACTTTC CASSERAFSGANVLTF
13 TRBJ2-7 . . TRBV3-1/TRBV3-2 TGTGCCAGCAGCCAAGTCGGGTTCTACGAGCAGTACTTC CASSQVGFYEQYF
14 TRBJ1-1 . TRBD1 TRBV10-3 TGTGCCATCCAAGCTCGGACAGGGGACACTGAAGCTTTCTTT CAIQARTGDTEAFF
15 TRBJ2-5 . TRBD2 TRBV18 TGTGCCAGCTCACCTGTACTGCAGGGAGGGGAGACCCAGTACTTC CASSPVLQGGETQYF
14 TRBJ2-3 . TRBD2 TRBV10-3 TGTGCCATCAGTCGGACTAGCGGGAGATATACGCAGTATTTT CAISRTSGRYTQYF
16 TRBJ2-7 . TRBD2 TRBV5-1 TGCGCCAGCAGCTTGGCTGCTAGCGGCTCTTCCTACGAGCAGTACTTC CASSLAASGSSYEQYF
16 TRBJ2-2 . . TRBV7-6 TGTGCCAGCAGCTTCCGCCTCCAGGGTAACACCGGGGAGCTGTTTTTT CASSFRLQGNTGELFF